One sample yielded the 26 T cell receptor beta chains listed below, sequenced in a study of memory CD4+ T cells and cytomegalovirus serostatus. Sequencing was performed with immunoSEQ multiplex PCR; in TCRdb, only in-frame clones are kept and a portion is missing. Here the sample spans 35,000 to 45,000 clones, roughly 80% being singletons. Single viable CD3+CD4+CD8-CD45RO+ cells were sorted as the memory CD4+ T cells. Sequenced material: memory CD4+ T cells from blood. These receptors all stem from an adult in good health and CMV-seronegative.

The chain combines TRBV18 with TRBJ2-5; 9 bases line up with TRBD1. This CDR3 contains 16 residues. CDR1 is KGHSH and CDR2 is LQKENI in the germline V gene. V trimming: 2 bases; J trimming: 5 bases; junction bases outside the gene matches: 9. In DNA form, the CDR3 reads TGTGCCAGCTCACCAGATCAAACAGGGGGCAGGGAGACCCAGTACTTC. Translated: CASSPDQTGGRETQYF.

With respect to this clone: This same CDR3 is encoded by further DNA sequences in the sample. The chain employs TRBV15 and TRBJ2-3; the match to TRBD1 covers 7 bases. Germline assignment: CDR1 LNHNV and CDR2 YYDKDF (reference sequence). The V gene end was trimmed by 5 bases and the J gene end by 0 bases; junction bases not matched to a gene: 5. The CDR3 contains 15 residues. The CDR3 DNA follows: TGTGCCACCAGCGCGAACAGGGGTAGCACAGATACGCAGTATTTT. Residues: CATSANRGSTDTQYF.

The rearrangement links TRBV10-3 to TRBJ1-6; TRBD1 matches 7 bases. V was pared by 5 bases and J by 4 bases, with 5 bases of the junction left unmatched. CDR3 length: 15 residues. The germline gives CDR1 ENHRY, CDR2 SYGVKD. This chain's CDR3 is CAISKDRVYNSPLHF. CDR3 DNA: TGTGCCATCAGTAAAGACAGGGTATATAATTCACCCCTCCACTTT.

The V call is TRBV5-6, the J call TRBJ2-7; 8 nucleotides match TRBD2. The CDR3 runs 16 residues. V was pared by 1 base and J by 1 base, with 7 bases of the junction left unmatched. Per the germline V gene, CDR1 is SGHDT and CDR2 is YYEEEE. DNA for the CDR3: TGTGCCAGCAGCTTGTCGCAACTAGCGGATTCCTACGAGCAGTACTTC. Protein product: CASSLSQLADSYEQYF.

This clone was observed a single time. This chain's CDR3 is CASSLQTPTSYGYTF. The CDR3 DNA reads TGTGCCAGCAGCTTACAAACCCCGACAAGCTATGGCTACACCTTC. This chain uses TRBV11-3 with TRBJ1-2; D remains ambiguous. From germline, CDR1 is SGHNT and CDR2 YENEEA. The V end lost 2 bases, the J end lost 4 bases, and 14 bases lay between the germline ends. The CDR3 is made up of 15 amino acids.

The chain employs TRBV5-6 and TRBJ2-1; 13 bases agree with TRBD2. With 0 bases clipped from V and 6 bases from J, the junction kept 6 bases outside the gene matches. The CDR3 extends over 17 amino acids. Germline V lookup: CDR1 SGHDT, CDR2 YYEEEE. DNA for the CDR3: TGTGCCAGCAGCTTGGGACCAACTAGCGGGGGGGTCAATGAGCAGTTCTTC. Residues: CASSLGPTSGGVNEQFF. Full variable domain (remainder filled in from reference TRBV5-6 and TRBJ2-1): DAGVTQSPTHLIKTRGQQVTLRCSPKSGHDTVSWYQQALGQGPQFIFQYYEEEERQRGNFPDRFSGHQFPNYSSELNVNALLLGDSALYLCASSLGPTSGGVNEQFFGPGTRLTVL.

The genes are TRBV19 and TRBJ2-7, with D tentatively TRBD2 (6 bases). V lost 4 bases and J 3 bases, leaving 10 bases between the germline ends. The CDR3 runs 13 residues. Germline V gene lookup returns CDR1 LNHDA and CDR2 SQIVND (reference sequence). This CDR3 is CASSRGGNYEQYF. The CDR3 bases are TGTGCCAGTAGTAGGGGCGGGAACTACGAGCAGTACTTC.

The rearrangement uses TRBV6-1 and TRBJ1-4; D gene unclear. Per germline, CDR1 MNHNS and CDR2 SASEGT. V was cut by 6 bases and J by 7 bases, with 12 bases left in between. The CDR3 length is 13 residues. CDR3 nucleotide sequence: TGTGCCAGCAGGGGTGGCTTCCTTGAAAAACTGTTTTTT. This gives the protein CASRGGFLEKLFF.

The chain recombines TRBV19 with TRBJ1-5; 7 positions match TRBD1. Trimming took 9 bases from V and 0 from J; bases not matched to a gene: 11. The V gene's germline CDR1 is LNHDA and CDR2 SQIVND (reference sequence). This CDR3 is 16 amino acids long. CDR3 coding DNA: TGTGCCAGCGCTGACAGGGCCGCTTCTAGCAATCAGCCCCAGCATTTT. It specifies CASADRAASSNQPQHF.

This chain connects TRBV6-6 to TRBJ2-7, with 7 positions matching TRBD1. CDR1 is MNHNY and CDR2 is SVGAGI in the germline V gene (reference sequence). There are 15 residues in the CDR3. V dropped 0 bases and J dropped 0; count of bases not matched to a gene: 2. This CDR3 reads CASSYSNRGSYEQYF. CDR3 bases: TGTGCCAGCAGTTACTCGAACAGGGGCTCCTACGAGCAGTACTTC.

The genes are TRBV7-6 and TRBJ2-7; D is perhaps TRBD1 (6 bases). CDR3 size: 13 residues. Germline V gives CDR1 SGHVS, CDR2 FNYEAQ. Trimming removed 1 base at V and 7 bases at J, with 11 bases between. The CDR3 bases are TGTGCCAGCAGCTTAGGCGGCAGGGGAGAGCAGTACTTC. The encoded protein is CASSLGGRGEQYF.

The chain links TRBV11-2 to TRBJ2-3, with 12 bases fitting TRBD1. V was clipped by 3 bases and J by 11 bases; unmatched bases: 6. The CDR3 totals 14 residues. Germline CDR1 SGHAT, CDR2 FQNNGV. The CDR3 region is CASSFSGQGAVQYF. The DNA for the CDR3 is TGTGCCAGCAGCTTCTCGGGACAGGGGGCGGTGCAGTATTTT.

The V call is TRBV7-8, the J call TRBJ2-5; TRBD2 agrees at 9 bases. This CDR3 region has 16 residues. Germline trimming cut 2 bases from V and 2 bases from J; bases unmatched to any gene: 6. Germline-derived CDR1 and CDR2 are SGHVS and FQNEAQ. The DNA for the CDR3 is TGTGCCAGCAGCTTACTGGCGGGGGGGCCTCAAGAGACCCAGTACTTC. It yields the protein CASSLLAGGPQETQYF.

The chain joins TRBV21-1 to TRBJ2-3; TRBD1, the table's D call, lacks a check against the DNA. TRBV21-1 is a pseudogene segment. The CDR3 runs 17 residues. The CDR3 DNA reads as TGTGCCAGCAGACCAAAGAATAGGGGGCCTCCCACAGATACGCAGTATTTT. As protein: CASRPKNRGPPTDTQYF.

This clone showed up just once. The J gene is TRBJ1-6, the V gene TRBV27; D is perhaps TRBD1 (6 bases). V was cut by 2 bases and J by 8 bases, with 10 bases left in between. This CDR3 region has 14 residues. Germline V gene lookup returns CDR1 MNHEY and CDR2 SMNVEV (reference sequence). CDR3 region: CASSLGQFYSPLHF. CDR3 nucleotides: TGTGCCAGCAGTTTAGGACAGTTTTATTCACCCCTCCACTTT.

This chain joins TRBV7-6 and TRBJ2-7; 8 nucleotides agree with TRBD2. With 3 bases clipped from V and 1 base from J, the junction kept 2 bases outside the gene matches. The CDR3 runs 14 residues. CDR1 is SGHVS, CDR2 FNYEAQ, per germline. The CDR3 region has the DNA TGTGCCAGCAGCTTGGGCGGGGGGTCCTACGAGCAGTACTTC. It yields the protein CASSLGGGSYEQYF.

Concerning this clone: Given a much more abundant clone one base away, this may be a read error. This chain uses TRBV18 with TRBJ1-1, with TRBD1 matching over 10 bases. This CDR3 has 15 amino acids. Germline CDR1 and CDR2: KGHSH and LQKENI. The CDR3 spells CTSSPGQGGNTEAFF. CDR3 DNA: TGTACCAGCTCACCAGGACAGGGGGGGAACACTGAAGCTTTCTTT.

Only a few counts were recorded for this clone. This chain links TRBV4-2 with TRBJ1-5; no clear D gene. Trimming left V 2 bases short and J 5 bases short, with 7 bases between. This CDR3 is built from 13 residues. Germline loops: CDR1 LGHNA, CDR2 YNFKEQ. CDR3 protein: CASSQRWDQPQHF. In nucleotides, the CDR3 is TGTGCCAGCAGCCAACGGTGGGATCAGCCCCAGCATTTT.

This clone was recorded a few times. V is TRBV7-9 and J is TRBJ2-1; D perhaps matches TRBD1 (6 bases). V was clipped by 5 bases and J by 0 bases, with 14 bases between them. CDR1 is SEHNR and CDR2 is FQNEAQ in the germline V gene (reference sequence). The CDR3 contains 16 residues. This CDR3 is CASSTRQVSSYNEQFF. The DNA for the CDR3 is TGTGCCAGCAGCACACGACAGGTGAGCTCCTACAATGAGCAGTTCTTC.

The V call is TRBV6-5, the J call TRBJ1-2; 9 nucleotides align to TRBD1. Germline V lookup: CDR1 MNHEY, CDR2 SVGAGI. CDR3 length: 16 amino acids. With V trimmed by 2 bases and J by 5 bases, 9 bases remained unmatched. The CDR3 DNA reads TGTGCCAGCAGTTACGGGGGACAGGGAGGAAGGTATGGCTACACCTTC. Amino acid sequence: CASSYGGQGGRYGYTF.

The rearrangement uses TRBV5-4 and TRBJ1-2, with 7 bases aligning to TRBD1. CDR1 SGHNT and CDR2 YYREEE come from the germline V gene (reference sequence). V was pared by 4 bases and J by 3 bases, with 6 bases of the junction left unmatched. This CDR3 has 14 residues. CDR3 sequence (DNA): TGTGCCAGCAGCGCACTCACAGGGGACTATGGCTACACCTTC. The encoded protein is CASSALTGDYGYTF.

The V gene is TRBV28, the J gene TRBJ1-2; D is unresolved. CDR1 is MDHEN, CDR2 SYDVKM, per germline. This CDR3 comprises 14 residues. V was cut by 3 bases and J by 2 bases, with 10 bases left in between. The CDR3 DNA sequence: TGTGCCAGCAGTTTGGAAGTTCAGAACTATGGCTACACCTTC. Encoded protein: CASSLEVQNYGYTF.

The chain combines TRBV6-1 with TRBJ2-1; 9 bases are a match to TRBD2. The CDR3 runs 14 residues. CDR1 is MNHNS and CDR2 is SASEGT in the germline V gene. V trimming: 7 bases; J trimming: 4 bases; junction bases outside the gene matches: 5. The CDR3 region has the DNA TGTGCCAGCAAAGAACTAGCGGGTTACAATGAGCAGTTCTTC. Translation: CASKELAGYNEQFF.

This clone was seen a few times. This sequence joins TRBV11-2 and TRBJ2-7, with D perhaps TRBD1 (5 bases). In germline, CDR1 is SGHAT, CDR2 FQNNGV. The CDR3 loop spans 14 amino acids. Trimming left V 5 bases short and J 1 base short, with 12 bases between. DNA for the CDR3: TGTGCCAGCAGCGACCTAAGGGGATCCTACGAGCAGTACTTC. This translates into CASSDLRGSYEQYF.

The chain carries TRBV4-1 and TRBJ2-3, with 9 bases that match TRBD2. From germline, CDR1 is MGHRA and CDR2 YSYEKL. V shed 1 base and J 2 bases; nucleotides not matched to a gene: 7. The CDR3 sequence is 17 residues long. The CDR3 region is CASSQADLAGYTDTQYF. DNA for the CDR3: TGCGCCAGCAGCCAAGCTGATCTAGCGGGGTACACAGATACGCAGTATTTT.

This CDR3 reads CASSLASGIPTPPYYNEQFF. DNA of the CDR3: TGCGCCAGCAGCTTGGCATCCGGGATTCCCACCCCTCCCTACTACAATGAGCAGTTCTTC. The V and J genes are TRBV5-1 and TRBJ2-1, with D perhaps TRBD2 (5 bases). Germline CDR1 reads SGHRS; CDR2 reads YFSETQ. The V end lost 0 bases, the J end lost 3 bases, and 25 bases lay between the germline ends. The length of the CDR3 is 20 residues.